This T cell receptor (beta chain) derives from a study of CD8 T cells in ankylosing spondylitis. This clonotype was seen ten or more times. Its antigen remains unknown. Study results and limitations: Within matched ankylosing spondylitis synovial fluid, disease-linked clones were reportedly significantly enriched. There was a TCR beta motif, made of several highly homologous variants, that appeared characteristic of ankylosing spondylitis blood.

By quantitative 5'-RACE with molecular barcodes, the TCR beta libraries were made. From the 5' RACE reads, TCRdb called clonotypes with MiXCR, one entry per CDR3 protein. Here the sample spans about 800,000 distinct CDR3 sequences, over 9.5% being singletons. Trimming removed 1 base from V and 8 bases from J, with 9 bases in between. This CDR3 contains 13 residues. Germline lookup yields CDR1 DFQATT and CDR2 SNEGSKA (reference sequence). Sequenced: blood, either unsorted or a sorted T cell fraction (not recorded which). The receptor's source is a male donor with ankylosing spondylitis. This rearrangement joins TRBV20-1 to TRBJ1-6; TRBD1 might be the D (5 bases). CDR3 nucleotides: TGCAGTGCTAGAGCCCAGGGTGATTCACCCCTCCACTTT. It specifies CSARAQGDSPLHF.